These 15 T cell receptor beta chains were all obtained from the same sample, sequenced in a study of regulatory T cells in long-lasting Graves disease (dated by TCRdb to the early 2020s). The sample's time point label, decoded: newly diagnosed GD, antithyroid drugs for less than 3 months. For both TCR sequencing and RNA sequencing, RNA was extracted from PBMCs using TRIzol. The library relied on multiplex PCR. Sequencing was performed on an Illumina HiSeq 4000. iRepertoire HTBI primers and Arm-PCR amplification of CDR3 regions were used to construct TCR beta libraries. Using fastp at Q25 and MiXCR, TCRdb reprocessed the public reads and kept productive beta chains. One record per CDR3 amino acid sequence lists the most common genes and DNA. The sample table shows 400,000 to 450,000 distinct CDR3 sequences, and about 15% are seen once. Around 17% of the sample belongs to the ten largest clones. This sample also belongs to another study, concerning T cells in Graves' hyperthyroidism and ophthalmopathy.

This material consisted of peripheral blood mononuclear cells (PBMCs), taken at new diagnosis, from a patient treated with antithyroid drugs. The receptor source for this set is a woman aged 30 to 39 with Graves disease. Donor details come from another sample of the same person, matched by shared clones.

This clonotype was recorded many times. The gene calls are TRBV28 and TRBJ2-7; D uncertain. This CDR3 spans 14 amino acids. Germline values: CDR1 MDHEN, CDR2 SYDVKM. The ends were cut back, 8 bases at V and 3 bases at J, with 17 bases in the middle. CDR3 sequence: CASETPGRGYEQYF. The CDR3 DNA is TGTGCCAGCGAAACTCCGGGTCGAGGCTACGAGCAGTACTTC.

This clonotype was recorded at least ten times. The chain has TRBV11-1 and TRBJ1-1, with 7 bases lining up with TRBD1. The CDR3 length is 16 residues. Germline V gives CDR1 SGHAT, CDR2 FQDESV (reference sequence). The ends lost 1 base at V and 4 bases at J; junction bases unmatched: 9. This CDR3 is CASSLGTGRLGTEAFF. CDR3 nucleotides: TGTGCCAGCAGCTTAGGGACAGGCCGTCTGGGCACTGAAGCTTTCTTT. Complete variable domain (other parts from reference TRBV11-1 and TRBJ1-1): EAEVAQSPRYKITEKSQAVAFWCDPISGHATLYWYRQILGQGPELLVQFQDESVVDDSQLPKDRFSAERLKGVDSTLKIQPAELGDSAMYLCASSLGTGRLGTEAFFGQGTRLTVV.

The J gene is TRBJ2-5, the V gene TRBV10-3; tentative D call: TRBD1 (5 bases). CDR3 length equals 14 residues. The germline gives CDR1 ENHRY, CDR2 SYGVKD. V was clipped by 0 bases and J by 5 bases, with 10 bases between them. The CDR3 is CAISESAGMETQYF. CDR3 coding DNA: TGTGCCATCAGTGAGTCGGCAGGGATGGAGACCCAGTACTTC.

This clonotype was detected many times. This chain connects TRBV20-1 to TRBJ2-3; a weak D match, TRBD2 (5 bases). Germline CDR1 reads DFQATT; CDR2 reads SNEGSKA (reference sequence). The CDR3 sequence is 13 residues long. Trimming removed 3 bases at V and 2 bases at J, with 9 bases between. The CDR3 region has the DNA TGCAGTGCTAGGGACTTGAACACAGATACGCAGTATTTT. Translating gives CSARDLNTDTQYF.

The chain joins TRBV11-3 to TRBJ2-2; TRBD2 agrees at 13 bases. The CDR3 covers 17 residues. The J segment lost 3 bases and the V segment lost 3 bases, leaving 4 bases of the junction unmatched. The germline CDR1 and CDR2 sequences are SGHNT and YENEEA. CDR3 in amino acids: CASSFSGLAGDTGELFF. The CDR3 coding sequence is TGTGCCAGCAGCTTCTCAGGACTAGCGGGAGACACCGGGGAGCTGTTTTTT. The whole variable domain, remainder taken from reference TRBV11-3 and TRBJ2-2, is EAGVVQSPRYKIIEKKQPVAFWCNPISGHNTLYWYLQNLGQGPELLIRYENEEAVDDSQLPKDRFSAERLKGVDSTLKIQPAELGDSAVYLCASSFSGLAGDTGELFFGEGSRLTVL.

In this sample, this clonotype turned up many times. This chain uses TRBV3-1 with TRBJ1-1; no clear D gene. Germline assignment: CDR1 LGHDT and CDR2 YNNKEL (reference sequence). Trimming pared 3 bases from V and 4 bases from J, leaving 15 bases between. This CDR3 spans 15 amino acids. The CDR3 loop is CASSQGPSSPTEAFF. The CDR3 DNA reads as TGTGCCAGCAGCCAGGGTCCGAGTTCGCCCACTGAAGCTTTCTTT.

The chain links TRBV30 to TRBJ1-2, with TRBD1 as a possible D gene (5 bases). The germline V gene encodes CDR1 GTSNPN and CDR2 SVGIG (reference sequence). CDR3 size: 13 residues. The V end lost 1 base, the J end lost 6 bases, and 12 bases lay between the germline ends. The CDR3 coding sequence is TGTGCCTGGAGTGGGGGGGGGAGCGATGGCTACACCTTC. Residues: CAWSGGGSDGYTF.

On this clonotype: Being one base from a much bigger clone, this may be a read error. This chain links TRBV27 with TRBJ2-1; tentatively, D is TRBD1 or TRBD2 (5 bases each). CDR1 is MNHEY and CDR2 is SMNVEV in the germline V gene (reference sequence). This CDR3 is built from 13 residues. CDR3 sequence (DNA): TGTGCCGGCAGTTTAGAGGGGCACAATGAGCAGTTCTTC. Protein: CAGSLEGHNEQFF.

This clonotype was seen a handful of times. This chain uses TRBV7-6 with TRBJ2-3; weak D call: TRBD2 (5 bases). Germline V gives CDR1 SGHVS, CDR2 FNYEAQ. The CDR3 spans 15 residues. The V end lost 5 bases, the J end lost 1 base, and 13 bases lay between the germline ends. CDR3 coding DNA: TGTGCCAGCAGCCGGCCGGAGAGGGGCACAGATACGCAGTATTTT. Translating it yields CASSRPERGTDTQYF.

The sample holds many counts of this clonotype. Here the CDR3 reads CAWSDGLSYEQYF. CDR3 DNA sequence: TGTGCCTGGAGTGATGGCCTATCCTACGAGCAGTACTTC. V and J are TRBV30 and TRBJ2-7; D remains ambiguous. The length of the CDR3 is 13 residues. Trimming removed 1 base from V and 1 base from J, with 8 bases in between. Germline V lookup: CDR1 GTSNPN, CDR2 SVGIG (reference sequence).

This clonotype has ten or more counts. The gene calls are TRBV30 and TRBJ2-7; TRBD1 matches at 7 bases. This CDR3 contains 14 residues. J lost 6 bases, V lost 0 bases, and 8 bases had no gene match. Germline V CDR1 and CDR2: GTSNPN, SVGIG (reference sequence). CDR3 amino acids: CAWSVLTGVGEQYF. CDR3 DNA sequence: TGTGCCTGGAGTGTACTAACAGGGGTGGGCGAGCAGTACTTC.

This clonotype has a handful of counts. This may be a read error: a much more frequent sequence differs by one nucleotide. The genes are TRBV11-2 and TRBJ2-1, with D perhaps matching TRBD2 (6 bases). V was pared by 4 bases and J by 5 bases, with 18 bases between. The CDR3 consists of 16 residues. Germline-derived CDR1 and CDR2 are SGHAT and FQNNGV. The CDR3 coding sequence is TGTGCCAGCAGCTCGTTCCTAGCGAGAGAAAACAATGAGCAGTTCTTC. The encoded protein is CASSSFLARENNEQFF. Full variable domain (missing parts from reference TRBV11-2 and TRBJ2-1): EAGVAQSPRYKIIEKRQSVAFWCNPISGHATLYWYQQILGQGPKLLIQFQNNGVVDDSQLPKDRFSAERLKGVDSTLKIQPAKLEDSAVYLCASSSFLARENNEQFFGPGTRLTVL.

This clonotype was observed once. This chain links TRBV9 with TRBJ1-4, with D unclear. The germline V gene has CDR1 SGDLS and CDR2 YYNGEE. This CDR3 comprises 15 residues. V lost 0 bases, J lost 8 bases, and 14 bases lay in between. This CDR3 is CASSVDLGSAEKLFF. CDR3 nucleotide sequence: TGTGCCAGCAGCGTAGACCTGGGATCCGCGGAAAAACTGTTTTTT.

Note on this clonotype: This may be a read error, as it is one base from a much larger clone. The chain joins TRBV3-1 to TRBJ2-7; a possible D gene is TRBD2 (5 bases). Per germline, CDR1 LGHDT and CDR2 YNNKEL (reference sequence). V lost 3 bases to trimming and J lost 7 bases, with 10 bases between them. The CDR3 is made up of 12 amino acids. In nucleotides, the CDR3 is TGTGCCAGCAGCCATGAGACGGGAGAGCAGTACTTC. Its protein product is CASSHETGEQYF.

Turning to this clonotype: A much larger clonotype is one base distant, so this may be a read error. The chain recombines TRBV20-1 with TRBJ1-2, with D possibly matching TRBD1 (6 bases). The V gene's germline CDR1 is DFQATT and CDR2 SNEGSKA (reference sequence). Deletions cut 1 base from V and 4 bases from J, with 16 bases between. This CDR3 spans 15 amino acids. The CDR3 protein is CSARADRPTPYGYTF. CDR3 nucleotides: TGCAGTGCTAGAGCTGACAGGCCAACCCCCTATGGCTACACCTTC.